This entry lists 20 T cell receptor beta chains sequenced from one sample in a study of OX40 agonist ivuxolimab in advanced cancers. Library preparation used the immunoSEQ multiplex PCR assay. The clones in this table, taken by TCRdb from immuneACCESS, are in-frame only. Not every clone is retained; where verified, under half of the shortfall comes from an unresolved V gene, and the cause of the rest is unknown. The sample data list over 100,000 clones, and approximately 90% of these were observed just once. More than 0.45% of the sample goes to the ten largest clones. Here the sequenced sample was CD4+ or CD8+ T cells sorted from blood, taken in a trial of the OX40 agonist ivuxolimab. These receptors all come from an adult with an advanced solid tumor such as melanoma, head and neck, liver or kidney cancer.

The chain carries TRBV11-2 and TRBJ2-7; 7 bases fit TRBD1. The CDR3 totals 13 residues. After removal of 5 bases from V and 6 bases from J, the junction contained 7 bases not matched to a gene. The germline V gene encodes CDR1 SGHAT and CDR2 FQNNGV. CDR3: CASSGRPGGEQYF. CDR3 sequence (DNA): TGTGCCAGCAGCGGACGTCCAGGGGGCGAGCAGTACTTC.

The CDR3 DNA is TGTGCCAGCAGTGAAAAGGGGAGCACTGAGACCCAGTACTTC. This gives the protein CASSEKGSTETQYF. The chain has TRBV6-1 and TRBJ2-5; D possibly uses TRBD1 or TRBD2 (5 bases each). The ends were cut back, 2 bases at V and 5 bases at J, with 12 bases in the middle. Germline V gene data show CDR1 as MNHNS and CDR2 as SASEGT. The CDR3 consists of 14 residues.

The gene calls are TRBV18 and TRBJ2-7; 7 bases are shared with TRBD1. The CDR3 sequence is 14 residues long. The trim removed 5 bases at V and 4 bases at J, leaving 8 bases unmatched. Germline CDR1 KGHSH, CDR2 LQKENI. CDR3 sequence (DNA): TGTGCCAGCTCAAGGGACAGTGGACTGTACGAGCAGTACTTC. The encoded protein is CASSRDSGLYEQYF.

The chain recombines TRBV19 with TRBJ2-6, with 8 bases aligning to TRBD1. The CDR3 consists of 19 residues. With V trimmed by 7 bases and J by 0 bases, 14 bases remained unmatched. The V gene's germline CDR1 is LNHDA and CDR2 SQIVND (reference sequence). The chain's CDR3 is CASKWGTGTGSSGANVLTF. The DNA of the CDR3 is TGTGCCAGTAAGTGGGGGACCGGGACAGGAAGCTCTGGGGCCAACGTCCTGACTTTC.

The chain is built from TRBV7-9 and TRBJ2-7, with TRBD1 as a possible D gene (6 bases). V shed 5 bases and J shed 9 bases, with 17 bases lying between them. The CDR3 length is 13 residues. CDR1 SEHNR and CDR2 FQNEAQ come from the germline V gene (reference sequence). CDR3 sequence: CASSQRTDQVQYF. CDR3 DNA: TGTGCCAGCAGCCAACGGACAGATCAGGTGCAGTACTTC.

The chain combines TRBV5-1 with TRBJ2-5; no reliable D call. The V gene's germline CDR1 is SGHRS and CDR2 YFSETQ. The CDR3 runs to 13 residues. The germline V and J ends were trimmed by 0 bases and 3 bases, with 6 bases remaining between them. CDR3 amino acids: CASSLASEETQYF. The DNA for the CDR3 is TGCGCCAGCAGCTTGGCCAGTGAAGAGACCCAGTACTTC.

This clone was seen just once. The chain employs TRBV4-2 and TRBJ1-2, with D hard to call. The V end was cut by 4 bases, the J end by 5 bases, with 17 bases between. Per germline, CDR1 LGHNA and CDR2 YNFKEQ. The CDR3 sequence is 15 residues long. Here the CDR3 DNA reads TGTGCCAGCAGCCCCATGGCAGGTAGCCCTTATGGCTACACCTTC. Translated: CASSPMAGSPYGYTF.

A single count supports this clone. The V call is TRBV6-1, the J call TRBJ2-7, with a weak D call TRBD1 (6 bases). Trimming pared 6 bases from V and 0 bases from J, leaving 15 bases between. The CDR3 consists of 15 residues. The V gene's germline CDR1 is MNHNS and CDR2 SASEGT. CDR3 loop: CASSFVEDSSYEQYF. CDR3 nucleotide sequence: TGTGCCAGCAGCTTCGTAGAGGACAGCTCCTACGAGCAGTACTTC.

This chain links TRBV10-3 with TRBJ2-1; 8 nucleotides align to TRBD1. Trimming cost V 2 bases and J 4 bases; bases outside gene matches: 4. Germline CDR1 and CDR2: ENHRY and SYGVKD. This CDR3 has 15 residues. CDR3 nucleotide sequence: TGTGCCATCAGTGAGCAGACAGGGGTGTACAATGAGCAGTTCTTC. Residues: CAISEQTGVYNEQFF.

This clone has more than one count but fewer than ten. V usage is TRBV10-3 and J usage is TRBJ2-7; D unresolved. The CDR3 contains 16 residues. V was trimmed by 0 bases and J by 3 bases, leaving 15 bases between them. From germline, CDR1 is ENHRY and CDR2 SYGVKD. The CDR3 sequence: CAISESRYTTFYEQYF. The CDR3 DNA reads TGTGCCATCAGTGAGTCTCGATATACGACGTTCTACGAGCAGTACTTC.

On this clone: This specimen includes other DNA sequences encoding the same CDR3. The J gene is TRBJ1-4, the V gene TRBV7-8; TRBD1 is a possible D gene (5 bases). This CDR3 has 15 residues. Trimming removed 5 bases from V and 0 bases from J, with 10 bases in between. Germline V lookup: CDR1 SGHVS, CDR2 FQNEAQ. The CDR3 DNA reads TGTGCCAGCAGCCTTGACAGCGCAACTAATGAAAAACTGTTTTTT. Amino acid sequence: CASSLDSATNEKLFF. The whole variable domain, filled in from reference TRBV7-8 and TRBJ1-4, reads GAGVSQSPRYKVAKRGQDVALRCDPISGHVSLFWYQQALGQGPEFLTYFQNEAQLDKSGLPSDRFFAERPEGSVSTLKIQRTQQEDSAVYLCASSLDSATNEKLFFGSGTQLSVL.

This chain uses TRBV6-1 with TRBJ1-2; no firm D call. The CDR3 consists of 14 residues. V lost 0 bases to trimming and J lost 4 bases, with 9 bases between them. The germline V gene encodes CDR1 MNHNS and CDR2 SASEGT. In DNA form, the CDR3 reads TGTGCCAGCAGTGAAGCCACAACCCTCTATGGCTACACCTTC. Its protein is CASSEATTLYGYTF.

The CDR3, as DNA: TGTGCCTGGAGTGTTAATAGGGGAGAGACCCAGTACTTC. It codes for CAWSVNRGETQYF. J is TRBJ2-5 and V is TRBV30; tentative D call: TRBD1 (5 bases). V lost 0 bases, J lost 4 bases, and 9 bases lay in between. The CDR3 runs to 13 residues. From germline, CDR1 is GTSNPN and CDR2 SVGIG (reference sequence).

The chain uses TRBV10-3 and TRBJ2-5, with 7 positions matching TRBD1. The closer fit of TRBJ2-7 to the DNA end suggests the J call may be wrong. CDR3 length equals 15 residues. The germline gives CDR1 ENHRY, CDR2 SYGVKD. The CDR3 loop is CAISESETGLVEQYF. The CDR3 DNA sequence: TGTGCCATCAGTGAGTCGGAGACAGGGCTCGTCGAGCAGTACTTC.

The chain is built from TRBV6-5 and TRBJ2-7; D not certain. In germline, CDR1 is MNHEY, CDR2 SVGAGI. V was cut by 0 bases and J by 3 bases, with 15 bases left in between. This CDR3 comprises 16 residues. CDR3 protein: CASSYSISPLRYEQYF. CDR3 sequence (DNA): TGTGCCAGCAGTTACTCGATATCGCCCCTACGCTACGAGCAGTACTTC.

The gene calls are TRBV13 and TRBJ1-3; D remains ambiguous. The germline V gene has CDR1 PRHDT and CDR2 FYEKMQ (reference sequence). This CDR3 spans 18 amino acids. V was shortened by 1 base and J by 2 bases, with 18 bases between the two germline ends. The CDR3 here is CASSLERIGSKAGNTIYF. Written as DNA, the CDR3 is TGTGCCAGCAGCTTAGAAAGGATCGGGTCGAAGGCTGGAAACACCATATATTTT. Full variable domain (rest looked up from reference TRBV13 and TRBJ1-3): AAGVIQSPRHLIKEKRETATLKCYPIPRHDTVYWYQQGPGQDPQFLISFYEKMQSDKGSIPDRFSAQQFSDYHSELNMSSLELGDSALYFCASSLERIGSKAGNTIYFGEGSWLTVV.

DNA of the CDR3: TGTGCCAGCAGTTTATTAAAAGGGAACTATGGCTACACCTTC. Translating it yields CASSLLKGNYGYTF. This chain uses TRBV28 with TRBJ1-2; D call uncertain. Deletions cut 1 base from V and 2 bases from J, with 8 bases between. The CDR3 loop spans 14 amino acids. Germline loops: CDR1 MDHEN, CDR2 SYDVKM.

The rearrangement links TRBV18 to TRBJ2-7, with D possibly TRBD2 on 5 matching bases. V was shortened by 3 bases and J by 5 bases, with 11 bases between the two germline ends. The CDR3 runs to 13 residues. Germline assignment: CDR1 KGHSH and CDR2 LQKENI. This CDR3 is CASSPKDGDEQYF. As DNA, the CDR3 is TGTGCCAGCTCACCTAAGGACGGGGACGAGCAGTACTTC.

The rearrangement joins TRBV7-2 to TRBJ2-3; D ambiguous. V was pared by 0 bases and J by 2 bases, with 9 bases between. The CDR3 consists of 15 residues. Per germline, CDR1 SGHTA and CDR2 FQGNSA. Here the CDR3 DNA reads TGTGCCAGCAGCTTAGCGAGAAGGGTCACAGATACGCAGTATTTT. Protein product: CASSLARRVTDTQYF. Using reference TRBV7-2 and TRBJ2-3 for the parts outside the CDR3, the full variable domain is GAGVSQSPSNKVTEKGKDVELRCDPISGHTALYWYRQSLGQGLEFLIYFQGNSAPDKSGLPSDRFSAERTGGSVSTLTIQRTQQEDSAVYLCASSLARRVTDTQYFGPGTRLTVL.

This CDR3 is CASSSRTETYTF. CDR3 DNA: TGTGCCAGCAGCTCCCGGACAGAAACCTACACCTTC. V gene TRBV5-4 combines with J gene TRBJ1-2; D possibly corresponds to TRBD1 (6 bases). Germline V gives CDR1 SGHNT, CDR2 YYREEE (reference sequence). V lost 3 bases and J lost 10, with 13 bases in between. The CDR3 length is 12 residues.